These 9 T cell receptor beta chains share one sample of origin, sequenced in a study of blood T cells in healthy people across ages. Using a J-beta primer mix together with a sample-barcoded 5' primer, a second PCR was run for 7 to 11 cycles. Each CDR3 protein gets one entry after TCRdb re-called the 5' RACE reads with MiXCR. The sample includes hundreds of thousands of distinct CDR3 sequences, over 40% of them seen just once. Sequenced material: blood. The receptors were sampled from a man aged 80 or over in good health.

This chain uses TRBV15 with TRBJ2-1; 7 nucleotides agree with TRBD1. J was trimmed by 7 bases and V by 1 base; bases with no gene match: 7. From germline, CDR1 is LNHNV and CDR2 YYDKDF (reference sequence). This CDR3 has 15 amino acids. CDR3 protein: CATSRGRQGENEQFF. The CDR3 DNA sequence: TGTGCCACCAGCAGAGGACGGCAGGGGGAAAATGAGCAGTTCTTC.

The rearrangement uses TRBV20-1 and TRBJ2-1, with D maybe TRBD1 (6 bases). Trimming took off 6 bases at V and 1 base at J, with 13 bases between the two ends. The germline CDR1 and CDR2 sequences are DFQATT and SNEGSKA (reference sequence). CDR3 length equals 14 residues. The CDR3, as DNA: TGCAGTGCCCTAAACAGGGAGTCCTACAATGAGCAGTTCTTC. Translation gives CSALNRESYNEQFF.

This chain uses TRBV4-1 with TRBJ2-7, with 7 bases that match TRBD2. The CDR3 sequence is 17 residues long. CDR1 MGHRA and CDR2 YSYEKL come from the germline V gene. Trimming took 5 bases from V and 7 from J; bases not matched to a gene: 20. CDR3 nucleotides: TGCGCCAGCAGCGAAACACGTTTAGCGGGCATAGACAATGAGCAGTACTTC. It yields the protein CASSETRLAGIDNEQYF.

This sequence joins TRBV4-3 and TRBJ2-2, with 10 bases identical to TRBD2. The CDR3 runs to 16 residues. The germline gives CDR1 LGHNA, CDR2 YSLEER. Trimming removed 4 bases from V and 8 bases from J; junction bases left unmatched: 10. This chain's CDR3 is CASSPPRTSGKGELFF. DNA of the CDR3: TGCGCCAGCAGCCCCCCCCGGACTAGCGGAAAAGGGGAGCTGTTTTTT.

The chain joins TRBV2 to TRBJ1-6, with TRBD1 matching 9 bases. V shed 4 bases, J shed 9 bases, and the junction held 7 bases outside the gene matches. This CDR3 spans 15 amino acids. Germline CDR1 and CDR2: SNHLY and FYNNEI. CDR3 region: CASSAGQGISSPLHF. CDR3 DNA: TGTGCCAGCAGTGCTGGACAGGGGATTTCTTCACCCCTCCACTTT. Looking up the rest from reference TRBV2 and TRBJ1-6 gives the full variable domain: EPEVTQTPSHQVTQMGQEVILRCVPISNHLYFYWYRQILGQKVEFLVSFYNNEISEKSEIFDDQFSVERPDGSNFTLKIRSTKLEDSAMYFCASSAGQGISSPLHFGNGTRLTVT.

This clonotype was found many times. CDR3 protein: CASSQASGNSPLHF. The CDR3 DNA follows: TGCGCCAGCAGCCAAGCCTCGGGTAATTCACCCCTCCACTTT. The chain joins TRBV4-1 to TRBJ1-6, with D unclear. There are 14 residues in the CDR3. The V end was cut by 1 base, the J end by 6 bases, with 7 bases between. CDR1 is MGHRA, CDR2 YSYEKL, per germline.

This clonotype was observed a few times. This rearrangement joins TRBV4-2 to TRBJ2-7, with D unclear. Germline loops: CDR1 LGHNA, CDR2 YNFKEQ. This CDR3 spans 15 amino acids. Trimming stripped 0 bases from V and 3 bases from J, with 12 bases between. The CDR3 loop is CASSQDGGSGYEQYF. The DNA for the CDR3 is TGTGCCAGCAGCCAAGATGGCGGAAGTGGCTACGAGCAGTACTTC.

This clonotype has only a few counts. This chain joins TRBV3-1 and TRBJ2-5; TRBD1 aligns across 10 bases. Germline values: CDR1 LGHDT, CDR2 YNNKEL (reference sequence). The CDR3 is made up of 15 amino acids. Trimming took 10 bases from V and 4 from J; bases not matched to a gene: 12. In DNA form, the CDR3 reads TGTGCCATCGTAGAGACAGGGGGCTTAAGAGAGACCCAGTACTTC. It codes for CAIVETGGLRETQYF.

In this sample, this clonotype turned up a few times. The chain uses TRBV15 and TRBJ2-7; D remains ambiguous. V was clipped by 0 bases and J by 4 bases, with 13 bases between them. Germline-derived CDR1 and CDR2 are LNHNV and YYDKDF (reference sequence). CDR3 length: 15 amino acids. CDR3 in amino acids: CATSREGSLGYEQYF. The CDR3 DNA follows: TGTGCCACCAGCAGAGAGGGCTCGCTGGGGTACGAGCAGTACTTC.